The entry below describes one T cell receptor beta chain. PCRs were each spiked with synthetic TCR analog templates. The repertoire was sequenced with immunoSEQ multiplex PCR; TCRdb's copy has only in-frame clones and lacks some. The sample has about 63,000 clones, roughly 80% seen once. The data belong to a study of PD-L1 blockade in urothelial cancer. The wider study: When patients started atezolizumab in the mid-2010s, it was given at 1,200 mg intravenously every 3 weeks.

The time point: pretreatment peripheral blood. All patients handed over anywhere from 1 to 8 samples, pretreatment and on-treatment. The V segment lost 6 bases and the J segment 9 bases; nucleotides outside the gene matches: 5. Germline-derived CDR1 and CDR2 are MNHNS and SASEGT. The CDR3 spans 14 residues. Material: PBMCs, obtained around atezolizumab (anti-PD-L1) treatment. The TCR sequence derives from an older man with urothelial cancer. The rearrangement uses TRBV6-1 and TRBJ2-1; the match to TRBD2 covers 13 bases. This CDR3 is CASRGTSGKGEQFF. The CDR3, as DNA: TGTGCCAGCAGAGGGACTAGCGGGAAAGGTGAGCAGTTCTTC.